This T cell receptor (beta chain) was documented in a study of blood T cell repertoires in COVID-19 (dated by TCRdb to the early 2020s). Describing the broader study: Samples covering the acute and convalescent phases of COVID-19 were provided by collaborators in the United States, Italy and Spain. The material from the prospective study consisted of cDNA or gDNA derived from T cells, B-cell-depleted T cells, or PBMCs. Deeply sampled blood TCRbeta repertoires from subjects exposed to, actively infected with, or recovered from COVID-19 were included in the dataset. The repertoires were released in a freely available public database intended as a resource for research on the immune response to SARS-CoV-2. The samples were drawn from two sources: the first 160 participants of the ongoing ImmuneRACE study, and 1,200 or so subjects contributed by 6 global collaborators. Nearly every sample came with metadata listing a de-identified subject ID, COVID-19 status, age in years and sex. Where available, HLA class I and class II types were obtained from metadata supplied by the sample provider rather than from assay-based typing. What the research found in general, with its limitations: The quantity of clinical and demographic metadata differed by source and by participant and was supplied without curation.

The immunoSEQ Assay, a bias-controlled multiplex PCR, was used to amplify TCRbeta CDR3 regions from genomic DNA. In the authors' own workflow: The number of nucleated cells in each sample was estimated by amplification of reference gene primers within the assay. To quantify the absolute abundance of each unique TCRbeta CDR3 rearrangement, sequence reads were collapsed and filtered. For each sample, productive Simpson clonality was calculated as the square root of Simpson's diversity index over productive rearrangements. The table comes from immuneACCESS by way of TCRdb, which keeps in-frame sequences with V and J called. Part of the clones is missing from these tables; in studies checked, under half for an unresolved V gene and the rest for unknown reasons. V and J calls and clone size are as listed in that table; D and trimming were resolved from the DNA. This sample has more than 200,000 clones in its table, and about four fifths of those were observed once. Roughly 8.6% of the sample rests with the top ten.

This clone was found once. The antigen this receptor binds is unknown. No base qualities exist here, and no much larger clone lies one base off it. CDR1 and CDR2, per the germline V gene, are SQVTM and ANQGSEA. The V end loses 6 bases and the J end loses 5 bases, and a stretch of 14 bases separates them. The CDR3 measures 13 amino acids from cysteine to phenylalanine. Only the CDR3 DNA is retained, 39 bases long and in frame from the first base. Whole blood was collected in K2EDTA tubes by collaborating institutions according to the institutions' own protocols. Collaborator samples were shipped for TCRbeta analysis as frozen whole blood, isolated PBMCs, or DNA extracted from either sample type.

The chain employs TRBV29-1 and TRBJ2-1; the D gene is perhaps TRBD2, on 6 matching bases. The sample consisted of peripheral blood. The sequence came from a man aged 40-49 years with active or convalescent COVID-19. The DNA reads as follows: TGCAGCGTGGGAGGTGGGAGTCACAATGAGCAGTTCTTC. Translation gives CSVGGGSHNEQFF.